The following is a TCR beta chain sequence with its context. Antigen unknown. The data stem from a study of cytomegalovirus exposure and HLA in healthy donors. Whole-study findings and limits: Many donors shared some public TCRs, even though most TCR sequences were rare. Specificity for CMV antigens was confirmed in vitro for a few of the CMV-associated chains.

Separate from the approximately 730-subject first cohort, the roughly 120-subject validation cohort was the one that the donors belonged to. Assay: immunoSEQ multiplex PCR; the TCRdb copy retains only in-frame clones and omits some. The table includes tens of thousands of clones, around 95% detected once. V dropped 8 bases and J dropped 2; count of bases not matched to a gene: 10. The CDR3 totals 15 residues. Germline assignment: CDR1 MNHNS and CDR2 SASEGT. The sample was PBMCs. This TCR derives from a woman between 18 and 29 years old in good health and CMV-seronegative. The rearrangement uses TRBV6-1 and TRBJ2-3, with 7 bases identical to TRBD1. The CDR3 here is CASYEPGQFTDTQYF. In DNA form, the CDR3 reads TGTGCCAGCTATGAACCGGGACAGTTCACAGATACGCAGTATTTT.